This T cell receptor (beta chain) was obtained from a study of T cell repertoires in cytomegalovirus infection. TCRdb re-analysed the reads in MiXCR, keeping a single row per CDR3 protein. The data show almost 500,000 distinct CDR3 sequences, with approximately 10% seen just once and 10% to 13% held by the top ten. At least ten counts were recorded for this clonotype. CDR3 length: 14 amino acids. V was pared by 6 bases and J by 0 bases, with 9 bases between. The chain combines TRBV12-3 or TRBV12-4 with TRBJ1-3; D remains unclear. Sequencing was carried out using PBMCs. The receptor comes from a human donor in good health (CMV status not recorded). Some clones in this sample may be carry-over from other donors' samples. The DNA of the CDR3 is TGTGCCAGCAGCCTACTCAGCTCTGGAAACACCATATATTTT. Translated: CASSLLSSGNTIYF.